This T cell receptor beta chain was found in a study of shared clonotypes between healthy human individuals. The protocol was immunoSEQ multiplex PCR, while the TCRdb copy is restricted to in-frame clones and leaves out a portion. Altogether about a million clones are present, more than 65% being singletons, with the ten largest covering approximately 1.5%. V was pared by 0 bases and J by 0 bases, with 18 bases between. CDR3 length equals 19 residues. The germline V gene encodes CDR1 MGHRA and CDR2 YSYEKL. The rearrangement links TRBV4-1 to TRBJ2-1; tentative D call: TRBD2 (6 bases). Source material: memory CD4+ T cells sorted from blood. The subset was: CD45RA-negative fraction. The TCR comes from a man between 18 and 29 years old in good health. CDR3 loop: CASSQDPGSGDLSYNEQFF. The CDR3 DNA reads as TGCGCCAGCAGCCAAGATCCCGGTAGCGGAGATCTCTCCTACAATGAGCAGTTCTTC.